Listed here are 2 T cell receptor beta chains from one sample, sequenced in a study of blood T cells in healthy people across ages. Primers used in a second PCR of roughly 7 to 11 cycles were a sample-barcoded 5' primer and a J-beta primer mix. TCRdb analysed the 5' RACE reads with MiXCR anew, one entry per CDR3 protein. The profile shows about 810,000 distinct CDR3 sequences, around 36% of them singletons. Sequenced material: blood. The source is a man aged 18 to 30 in good health.

V and J are TRBV27 and TRBJ2-1, with a possible D match to TRBD2 (6 bases). This CDR3 region has 12 residues. The germline V gene encodes CDR1 MNHEY and CDR2 SMNVEV (reference sequence). V gave up 6 bases and J gave up 4 bases, with 7 bases separating them. The CDR3 bases are TGTGCCAGCAGGACTAGATACAATGAGCAGTTCTTC. Encoded protein: CASRTRYNEQFF.

This clonotype was counted ten times or more. The chain carries TRBV7-2 and TRBJ1-1, with 8 bases that match TRBD1. The CDR3 has 14 residues. The trim removed 2 bases at V and 5 bases at J, leaving 4 bases unmatched. Germline values: CDR1 SGHTA, CDR2 FQGNSA. The CDR3 protein is CASSLQGARTEAFF. The CDR3 bases are TGTGCCAGCAGCTTACAGGGGGCGAGGACTGAAGCTTTCTTT.